The rows below give T cell receptor beta chains drawn from one sample of a study of T cell repertoires in cytomegalovirus infection. These receptors have no identified antigens. A single record per CDR3 protein comes from TCRdb applying MiXCR to the reads. The sample consists of a few hundred thousand distinct CDR3 sequences, 40% of them appearing once. Source: cultured PBMCs, taken from culture after CMV antigen stimulation. These receptors were collected from a human donor in good health (CMV status not recorded). Some clones in this sample may be carry-over from other donors' samples. CDR3s include the opening cysteine and the closing phenylalanine or tryptophan. D genes are given only for firm matches. Size is omitted from some rows. Given values are once, few, many or a class for expanded clones.

clone size,J gene,V gene,D gene,CDR3 protein,CDR3 DNA
.,TRBJ2-7,TRBV4-2,.,CASSHLSMGAYEQYF,TGTGCCAGCAGCCACCTATCGATGGGTGCCTACGAGCAGTACTTC
many,TRBJ1-1,TRBV7-2,.,CASSLGPMYTEAFF,TGTGCCAGCAGCTTAGGCCCCATGTACACTGAAGCTTTCTTT
many,TRBJ2-5,TRBV7-2,TRBD2,CASSPSDQTSVNQETQYF,TGTGCCAGCAGCCCATCCGACCAGACTAGCGTGAACCAAGAGACCCAGTACTTC
.,TRBJ1-2,TRBV20-1,.,CSAQTLPPYYGYTF,TGCAGTGCCCAAACCCTCCCACCTTACTATGGCTACACCTTC
many,TRBJ1-1,TRBV7-9,.,CASSLSTGLTEAFF,TGTGCCAGCAGCTTATCCACAGGGTTAACTGAAGCTTTCTTT
few,TRBJ1-2,TRBV12-3/TRBV12-4,TRBD1,CASSSGRGYGYTF,TGTGCCAGCAGTTCGGGCAGGGGGTATGGCTACACCTTC
.,TRBJ2-1,TRBV15,.,CATGGVGGRLDYNEQFF,TGTGCCACCGGGGGTGTCGGGGGTCGCCTTGACTACAATGAGCAGTTCTTC
once,TRBJ2-7,TRBV6-6,TRBD2,CASSYSSREGREQYF,TGTGCCAGCAGTTACTCGTCGCGGGAGGGCCGGGAGCAGTACTTC
few,TRBJ2-7,TRBV28,.,CASSPNDREGMYF,TGTGCCAGCAGCCCCAACGACAGGGAGGGTATGTACTTC
.,TRBJ2-3,TRBV2,TRBD1,CASSGRQGRLMGTDTQYF,TGTGCCAGCAGTGGACGACAGGGACGCCTGATGGGCACAGATACGCAGTATTTT
.,TRBJ2-1,TRBV2,TRBD2,CASSIFLAGGNNEQFF,TGTGCCAGCAGTATATTTCTAGCGGGAGGTAACAATGAGCAGTTCTTC
few,TRBJ2-3,TRBV5-1,.,CASSLGFADTQYF,TGCGCCAGCAGCTTGGGTTTTGCAGATACGCAGTATTTT
few,TRBJ1-3,TRBV5-1,.,CASSFSGASGNTIYF,TGCGCCAGCAGCTTCTCAGGGGCTTCTGGAAACACCATATATTTT
few,TRBJ1-1,TRBV28,.,CASSTRGGGTEAFF,TGTGCCAGCAGTACCCGGGGGGGGGGCACTGAAGCTTTCTTT
.,TRBJ1-4,TRBV12-3/TRBV12-4,TRBD1,CASSSAQGARREKLFF,TGTGCCAGCAGTTCAGCACAGGGGGCGCGGCGTGAAAAACTGTTTTTT
.,TRBJ2-3,TRBV19,TRBD1,CASSTRTGDTQYF,TGTGCCAGTAGTACTCGGACAGGGGATACGCAGTATTTT
few,TRBJ2-5,TRBV7-2,TRBD2,CASSFRASGRRGDGETQYF,TGTGCCAGCAGCTTCCGGGCTAGCGGGAGGAGGGGCGACGGAGAGACCCAGTACTTC
.,TRBJ2-1,TRBV28,TRBD1,CASRHRGRPVHEQFF,TGTGCCAGCAGACACAGGGGGCGCCCGGTCCATGAGCAGTTCTTC
.,TRBJ2-6,TRBV5-6,.,CASYLWETVASSGANVLTF,TGTGCCAGCTACCTTTGGGAAACAGTAGCCAGCTCTGGGGCCAACGTCCTGACTTTC
.,TRBJ1-5,TRBV6-2/TRBV6-3,TRBD1,CASSRDRSFSQPQHF,TGTGCCAGCAGTAGGGACAGGTCTTTTTCTCAGCCCCAGCATTTT
.,TRBJ2-3,TRBV30,.,CAWSVPGHTQYF,TGTGCCTGGAGTGTACCCGGGCATACGCAGTATTTT
.,TRBJ1-5,TRBV19,TRBD1,CASSISPDRWGYSNQPQHF,TGTGCCAGTAGTATAAGCCCGGACAGGTGGGGGTATAGCAATCAGCCCCAGCATTTT
many,TRBJ2-6,TRBV7-2,.,CASSLGQHSGANVLTF,TGTGCCAGCAGCTTAGGACAACACTCTGGGGCCAACGTCCTGACTTTC
few,TRBJ1-1,TRBV6-1,TRBD1,CASSGRQGSNTEAFF,TGTGCCAGCAGTGGGAGACAGGGATCGAACACTGAAGCTTTCTTT
few,TRBJ2-3,TRBV7-2,TRBD2,CASSPSGTYPGDTQYF,TGTGCCAGCAGCCCTAGCGGGACCTACCCAGGGGATACGCAGTATTTT
.,TRBJ2-7,TRBV4-3,.,CASSQGWDGTYEQYF,TGCGCCAGCAGCCAGGGTTGGGACGGGACCTACGAGCAGTACTTC
.,TRBJ1-5,TRBV6-1,.,CASLSRRIGNSNQPQHF,TGTGCCAGCTTGTCAAGAAGGATTGGGAATAGCAATCAGCCCCAGCATTTT
many,TRBJ2-1,TRBV7-6,.,CASSMDPAGYNEQFF,TGTGCCAGCAGCATGGACCCAGCGGGCTACAATGAGCAGTTCTTC
.,TRBJ2-5,TRBV28,.,CASSLYAGALQETQYF,TGTGCCAGCAGTTTATACGCGGGGGCCCTCCAAGAGACCCAGTACTTC
.,TRBJ1-1,TRBV7-6,TRBD1,CASSRGTVNEAFF,TGTGCCAGCAGCCGGGGGACAGTTAATGAAGCTTTCTTT
.,TRBJ2-7,TRBV19,TRBD1,CASSLDRGFEQYF,TGTGCCAGTTCACTCGACAGGGGTTTCGAGCAGTACTTC
.,TRBJ2-6,TRBV9,.,CASLGALHSGANVLTF,TGTGCCAGCCTCGGGGCCCTCCACTCTGGGGCCAACGTCCTGACTTTC
.,TRBJ2-2,TRBV24-1,.,CATSDLQTGELFF,TGTGCCACCAGTGATCTCCAGACCGGGGAGCTGTTTTTT
.,TRBJ2-5,TRBV11-2,TRBD2,CASSPGSGGKETQYF,TGTGCCAGCAGCCCGGGAAGCGGGGGGAAAGAGACCCAGTACTTC
.,TRBJ1-1,TRBV3-1,.,CASSPVGETEAFF,TGTGCCAGCAGCCCCGTAGGGGAAACTGAAGCTTTCTTT
few,TRBJ1-3,TRBV19,.,CASSVGQLASGNTIYF,TGTGCCAGTAGTGTCGGACAGCTCGCCTCTGGAAACACCATATATTTT
many,TRBJ2-3,TRBV7-6,TRBD2,CASSLAPAGGTDTQYF,TGTGCCAGCAGCTTAGCCCCAGCGGGGGGCACAGATACGCAGTATTTT
.,TRBJ1-1,TRBV11-2,.,CASSLVRQGTEAFF,TGTGCCAGCAGCTTGGTCCGCCAGGGGACTGAAGCTTTCTTT
.,TRBJ2-7,TRBV5-6,.,CASSLAPEDKNYEQYF,TGTGCCAGCAGCTTGGCACCCGAGGACAAGAACTACGAGCAGTACTTC
few,TRBJ1-5,TRBV4-1,.,CASSQGLEQPQHF,TGCGCCAGCAGCCAAGGTTTGGAGCAGCCCCAGCATTTT
once,TRBJ2-5,TRBV2,.,CASRQTPSETQYF,TGTGCCAGCAGACAGACCCCTTCGGAGACCCAGTACTTC
.,TRBJ2-3,TRBV27,TRBD2,CASSSGLAGGATDTQYF,TGTGCCAGCAGTTCGGGACTAGCGGGAGGAGCCACAGATACGCAGTATTTT
many,TRBJ2-1,TRBV7-2,.,CASSSGTRGEQFF,TGTGCCAGCAGCTCCGGGACTCGGGGTGAGCAGTTCTTC
.,TRBJ1-1,TRBV3-1,.,CASSQGKRALGGTEAFF,TGTGCCAGCAGCCAAGGTAAACGGGCCCTGGGAGGCACTGAAGCTTTCTTT